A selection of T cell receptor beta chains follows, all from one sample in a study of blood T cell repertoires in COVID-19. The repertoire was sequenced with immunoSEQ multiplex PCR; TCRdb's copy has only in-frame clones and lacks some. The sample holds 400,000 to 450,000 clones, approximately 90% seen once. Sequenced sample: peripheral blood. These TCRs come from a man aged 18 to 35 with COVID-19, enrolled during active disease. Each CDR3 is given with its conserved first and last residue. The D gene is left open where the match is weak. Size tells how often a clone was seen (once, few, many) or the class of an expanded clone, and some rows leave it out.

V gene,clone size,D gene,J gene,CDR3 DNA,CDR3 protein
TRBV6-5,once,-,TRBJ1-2,TGTGCCACGAACACGGAGGCGGATGGCTACACCTTC,CATNTEADGYTF
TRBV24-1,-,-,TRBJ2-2,TGTGCCACCAGTGAATCTAGCGGGGAGCTGTTTTTT,CATSESSGELFF
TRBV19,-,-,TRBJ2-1,TGTGCCAGTAGCGGGAGTGGGGATGAGCAGTTCTTC,CASSGSGDEQFF
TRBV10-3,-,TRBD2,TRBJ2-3,TGTGCCATCAGTGAATTTGGCGGGGGGGCCGACTTCACAGATACGCAGTATTTT,CAISEFGGGADFTDTQYF
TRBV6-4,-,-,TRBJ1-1,TGTGCCAGCAGGAGGGAATCTTCCACTGAAGCTTTCTTT,CASRRESSTEAFF
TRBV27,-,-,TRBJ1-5,TGTGCCAGCAGTTTCGGGGTGGCGCAGCCCCAGCATTTT,CASSFGVAQPQHF
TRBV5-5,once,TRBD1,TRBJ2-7,TGTGCCAGCAGCTCCGACAGGGGCCCCCCGGAGGAGCAGTACTTC,CASSSDRGPPEEQYF
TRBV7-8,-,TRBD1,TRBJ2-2,TGTGCCAGCAGTTCCGGGACAGGGGGCCTCACCGGGGAGCTGTTTTTT,CASSSGTGGLTGELFF
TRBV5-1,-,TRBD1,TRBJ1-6,TGCGCCAGCAGTTCGGACAGGACTAATTCACCCCTCCACTTT,CASSSDRTNSPLHF
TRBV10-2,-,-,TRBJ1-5,TGCGCCAGCAGTCAGGGTTTCCAGCCCCAGCATTTT,CASSQGFQPQHF
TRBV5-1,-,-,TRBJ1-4,TGCGCCAGCAGCTTGGCGAGAGCAACTAATGAAAAACTGTTTTTT,CASSLARATNEKLFF
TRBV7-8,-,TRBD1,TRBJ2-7,TGTGCCAGCAGCTTAGTCGGGACAGGGACCTACGAGCAGTACTTC,CASSLVGTGTYEQYF
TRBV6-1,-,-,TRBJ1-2,TGTGCCAGCAGTGAAGCTGGGGGGAGTCGACTATATGGCTACACCTTC,CASSEAGGSRLYGYTF
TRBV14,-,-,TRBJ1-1,TGTGCCAGCAACCAGGGAGGCACTGAAGCTTTCTTT,CASNQGGTEAFF
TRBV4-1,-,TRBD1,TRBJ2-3,TGCGCCAGCAGCCACCCCTCGACAGGGCGCGCAGATACGCAGTATTTT,CASSHPSTGRADTQYF
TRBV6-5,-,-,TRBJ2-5,TGTGCCAGCAGAGGAACGGGGTCGGGGGAGACCCAGTACTTC,CASRGTGSGETQYF
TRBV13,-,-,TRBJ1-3,TGTGCCAGCAGCCCCCCCTTCTCGGGAAACACCATATATTTT,CASSPPFSGNTIYF
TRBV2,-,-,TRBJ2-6,TGTGCCAGCAGCCTCACAGGGCCCGCCGGAGGGGCCAACGTCCTGACTTTC,CASSLTGPAGGANVLTF
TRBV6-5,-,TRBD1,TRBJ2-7,TGTGCCAGCAGTTCCACCGGGACAGGGGTTTTCGAGCAGTACTTC,CASSSTGTGVFEQYF
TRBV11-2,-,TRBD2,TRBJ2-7,TGTGCCAGCAGCCGAGCGGGGGGGTCCTACGAGCAGTACTTC,CASSRAGGSYEQYF
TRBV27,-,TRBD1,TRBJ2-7,TGTGCCAGCAGTTTTTTAGGGGGCGCGTCCGAGCAGTACTTC,CASSFLGGASEQYF
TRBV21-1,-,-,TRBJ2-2,TGTGCCAGCGGTCTCGACTTGGGACTAGCGGGGGGGCGCGTCACCGGGGAGCTGTTTTTT,CASGLDLGLAGGRVTGELFF
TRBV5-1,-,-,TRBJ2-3,TGCGCCAGCAGGGCACAGGGCTCCGTGCAGTATTTT,CASRAQGSVQYF
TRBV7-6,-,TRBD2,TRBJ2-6,TGTGCCAGCAGCTCGGGACTAGCGGAAGACTCTGGGGCCAACGTCCTGACTTTC,CASSSGLAEDSGANVLTF
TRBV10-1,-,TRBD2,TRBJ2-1,TGCGCCAGCAGTAGCGGGAGGGCCTCCCCCTACAATGAGCAGTTCTTC,CASSSGRASPYNEQFF
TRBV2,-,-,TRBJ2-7,TGTGCCAGCAGCGCCTTAGTCAATCGGGTTTACGAGCAGTACTTC,CASSALVNRVYEQYF
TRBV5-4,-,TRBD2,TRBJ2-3,TGTGCCAGCAGCTTGGGCCTAGCGGGAAGCACAGATACGCAGTATTTT,CASSLGLAGSTDTQYF
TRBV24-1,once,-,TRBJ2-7,TGTGCCACTTGGGGGGAGGTAGGAGGTTACGAGCAGTACTTC,CATWGEVGGYEQYF